Below are 12 T cell receptor beta chains sequenced from a single sample in a study of T cell changes during pregnancy in multiple sclerosis. The protocol was immunoSEQ multiplex PCR, while the TCRdb copy is restricted to in-frame clones and leaves out a portion. Here the sample spans over 100,000 clones, roughly nine tenths being singletons. The sample in question was peripheral blood, obtained in the third trimester of pregnancy. These receptors all stem from a female donor with multiple sclerosis, enrolled in a pregnancy study.

This chain uses TRBV19 with TRBJ1-2; a possible D gene is TRBD1 (5 bases). V lost 7 bases and J lost 1, with 16 bases in between. The CDR3 has 15 amino acids. Germline loops: CDR1 LNHDA, CDR2 SQIVND (reference sequence). CDR3 region: CASIQRRGVNYGYTF. CDR3 sequence (DNA): TGTGCCAGTATTCAACGACGGGGGGTTAACTATGGCTACACCTTC.

A single count supports this clone. V gene TRBV7-2 combines with J gene TRBJ1-6, with D uncertain. CDR1 is SGHTA and CDR2 is FQGNSA in the germline V gene. The CDR3 sequence is 19 residues long. V was shortened by 2 bases and J by 2 bases, with 19 bases between the two germline ends. The CDR3 DNA is TGTGCCAGCAGCTTACGCGAGAGTAGCCGAGGGACCTATAATTCACCCCTCCACTTT. Translation: CASSLRESSRGTYNSPLHF.

This clone has only a few counts. Here the CDR3 reads CAWRVQGYGNEAFF. The CDR3 nucleotides are TGTGCCTGGCGGGTACAGGGGTACGGGAATGAAGCTTTCTTT. V and J are TRBV30 and TRBJ1-1; 7 positions match TRBD1. J was trimmed by 7 bases and V by 5 bases; bases with no gene match: 13. The germline gives CDR1 GTSNPN, CDR2 SVGIG (reference sequence). This CDR3 is 14 amino acids long.

The rearrangement joins TRBV27 to TRBJ2-3, with D possibly matching TRBD2 (6 bases). Trimming took 6 bases from V and 2 from J, leaving 9 bases between them. The CDR3 covers 13 residues. The germline V gene has CDR1 MNHEY and CDR2 SMNVEV (reference sequence). The CDR3 DNA reads as TGTGCCAGCAGGCGGGACCTCACAGATACGCAGTATTTT. Protein sequence: CASRRDLTDTQYF.

CDR3 nucleotide sequence: TGTGCCAGCACCCCGACAGGGCCTAACTATGGCTACACCTTC. Its translation: CASTPTGPNYGYTF. The chain recombines TRBV5-6 with TRBJ1-2, with 7 bases fitting TRBD1. CDR1 and CDR2 (germline): SGHDT, YYEEEE. Trimming at V came to 6 bases and at J to 0 bases, leaving 5 bases not matched to a gene. The CDR3 spans 14 residues.

V is TRBV13 and J is TRBJ2-2, with TRBD2 matching 12 bases. The CDR3 spans 17 residues. V lost 3 bases and J lost 6; bases outside the gene matches: 8. Looked up from germline, CDR1 is PRHDT and CDR2 is FYEKMQ (reference sequence). DNA of the CDR3: TGTGCCAGCAGCTTTATAGGCCCTAGCGGGAGGGCCGGGGAGCTGTTTTTT. Amino acids: CASSFIGPSGRAGELFF.

The V gene is TRBV5-1, the J gene TRBJ2-7, with TRBD1 matching over 9 bases. The germline gives CDR1 SGHRS, CDR2 YFSETQ. The CDR3 is 14 residues long. Trimming at V came to 3 bases and at J to 5 bases, leaving 6 bases not matched to a gene. The CDR3 sequence is CASSWGQGSNEQYF. For the CDR3, the DNA is TGCGCCAGCAGCTGGGGACAGGGATCGAACGAGCAGTACTTC.

The rearrangement joins TRBV18 to TRBJ2-7; D gene ambiguous. The germline V gene encodes CDR1 KGHSH and CDR2 LQKENI. V lost 2 bases to trimming and J lost 2 bases, with 7 bases between them. The CDR3 has 13 residues. The CDR3 DNA sequence: TGTGCCAGCTCACCAACACAGCCCTACGAGCAGTACTTC. Translating it yields CASSPTQPYEQYF.

The rearrangement joins TRBV7-9 to TRBJ1-3; D might be TRBD1 (6 bases). V was shortened by 8 bases and J by 0 bases, with 20 bases between the two germline ends. Germline lookup yields CDR1 SEHNR and CDR2 FQNEAQ (reference sequence). The CDR3 extends over 17 amino acids. CDR3 in amino acids: CASLISSGDLSGNTIYF. The CDR3 nucleotides are TGTGCCAGCCTGATATCTTCAGGGGACCTCTCTGGAAACACCATATATTTT.

This sequence joins TRBV5-5 and TRBJ1-1; D is unclear. Germline V lookup: CDR1 SGHKS, CDR2 YYEKEE (reference sequence). The CDR3 spans 13 residues. The ends were cut back, 2 bases at V and 4 bases at J, with 9 bases in the middle. The CDR3 nucleotides read TGTGCCAGCAGCTTTTTGACGGGCACTGAAGCTTTCTTT. Translated, it gives CASSFLTGTEAFF.

The chain carries TRBV9 and TRBJ2-7, with D perhaps matching TRBD1 (5 bases). The CDR3 consists of 16 residues. CDR1 is SGDLS, CDR2 YYNGEE, per germline. Trimming shortened V by 0 bases and J by 7 bases, and 20 bases separated the two germline ends. CDR3 DNA sequence: TGTGCCAGCAGCGTAGGCAGCAGGGCCCCCGTTGAAGAGCAGTACTTC. It translates to CASSVGSRAPVEEQYF. Variable domain in full (rest from reference TRBV9 and TRBJ2-7): DSGVTQTPKHLITATGQRVTLRCSPRSGDLSVYWYQQSLDQGLQFLIQYYNGEERAKGNILERFSAQQFPDLHSELNLSSLELGDSALYFCASSVGSRAPVEEQYFGPGTRLTVT.

The chain has TRBV7-3 and TRBJ2-5, with D tentatively TRBD1 (6 bases). Germline V lookup: CDR1 SGHTA, CDR2 FQGTGA. The CDR3 length is 13 residues. The germline V and J ends were trimmed by 5 bases and 5 bases, with 12 bases remaining between them. The CDR3: CASSPGHGETQYF. CDR3 DNA sequence: TGTGCCAGCAGCCCGGGACATGGGGAGACCCAGTACTTC.